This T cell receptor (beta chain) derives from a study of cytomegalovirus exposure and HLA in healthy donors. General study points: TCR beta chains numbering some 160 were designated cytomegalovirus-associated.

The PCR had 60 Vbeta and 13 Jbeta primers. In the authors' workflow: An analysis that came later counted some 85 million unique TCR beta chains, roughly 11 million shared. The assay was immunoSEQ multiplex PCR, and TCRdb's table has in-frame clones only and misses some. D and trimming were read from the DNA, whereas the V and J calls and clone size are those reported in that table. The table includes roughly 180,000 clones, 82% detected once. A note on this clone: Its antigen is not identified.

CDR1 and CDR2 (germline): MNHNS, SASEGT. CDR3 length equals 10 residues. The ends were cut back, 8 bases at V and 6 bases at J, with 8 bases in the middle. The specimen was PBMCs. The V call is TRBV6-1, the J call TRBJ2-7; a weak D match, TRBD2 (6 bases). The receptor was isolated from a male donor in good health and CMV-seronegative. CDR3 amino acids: CASGGPEQYF. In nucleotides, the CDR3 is TGTGCCAGCGGAGGGCCCGAGCAGTACTTC.